This T cell receptor beta chain comes out of a study of tumor and adjacent non-tumor tissue in lung cancer. Study details: On average, productive TCRbeta reads reached about 4.17 million per sample.

The library came from three nested PCR rounds adapted from ARM-PCR protocols. From the multiplex PCR reads, TCRdb called clonotypes with MiXCR, one entry per CDR3 protein. The sample records approximately 100,000 distinct CDR3 sequences, approximately 60% being singletons. This clonotype was seen at least ten times. Antigen unknown. Findings and limits, study-wide: Tumor repertoires had a smaller top 100 clone share than normal lung. Shorter survival was associated with higher TCR diversity in tumors.

RNA was extracted from bulk tissue without any cell sorting. This non-tumor lung sample came from over 3 cm beyond the tumor edge. Donors were chemotherapy-naive, newly diagnosed lung cancer surgical patients in China, August–late 2014. Per germline, CDR1 PRHDT and CDR2 FYEKMQ (reference sequence). V gave up 0 bases and J gave up 2 bases, with 10 bases separating them. The CDR3 runs to 15 residues. The sample taken for sequencing was distant non-tumor lung tissue. This receptor was obtained from a man under 40 with non-small cell lung cancer. The gene calls are TRBV13 and TRBJ2-5; D may be TRBD1 (5 bases). CDR3 protein: CASSLGQGHQETQYF. DNA for the CDR3: TGTGCCAGCAGCTTAGGCCAGGGCCATCAAGAGACCCAGTACTTC. The full variable domain, in which reference TRBV13 and TRBJ2-5 provide the parts outside the CDR3, is AAGVIQSPRHLIKEKRETATLKCYPIPRHDTVYWYQQGPGQDPQFLISFYEKMQSDKGSIPDRFSAQQFSDYHSELNMSSLELGDSALYFCASSLGQGHQETQYFGPGTRLLVL.